One sample yielded the 7 T cell receptor beta chains listed below, sequenced in a study of T-cell memory formation after mild COVID-19. TCRdb processed the 5' RACE reads anew with MiXCR; each CDR3 protein has one entry. The sample lists fewer than 450,000 distinct CDR3 sequences; approximately 25% were seen once. Material for sequencing was PBMCs or a T cell subset sorted from them (not recorded which). The receptors shown here come from an adult woman who had mild COVID-19 (a few samples of this study predate the infection). Cell type and time point are not known.

CDR3 coding DNA: TGTGCCACCAGTGATCCAGAGTACCAAGAGACCCAGTACTTC. It codes for CATSDPEYQETQYF. The V and J genes are TRBV24-1 and TRBJ2-5; no definite D call. There are 14 residues in the CDR3. The germline gives CDR1 KGHDR, CDR2 SFDVKD. V shed 3 bases and J shed 0 bases, with 7 bases lying between them.

The chain links TRBV27 to TRBJ2-7; 8 bases align to TRBD1. J gave up 5 bases and V 5 bases, and 8 bases lay outside the gene matches. The CDR3 has 14 residues. Germline values: CDR1 MNHEY, CDR2 SMNVEV (reference sequence). The CDR3 reads CASSRPGQGNEQYF. CDR3 sequence (DNA): TGTGCCAGCAGTCGACCCGGACAGGGCAACGAGCAGTACTTC.

This clonotype was counted ten times or more. The gene calls are TRBV5-1 and TRBJ2-1; TRBD2 matches 10 bases. Trimming at V came to 4 bases and at J to 3 bases, leaving 4 bases not matched to a gene. This CDR3 comprises 15 residues. Germline CDR1 SGHRS, CDR2 YFSETQ. CDR3 DNA: TGCGCCAGCAGCCCCGGACTAGCGGACTACAATGAGCAGTTCTTC. Translating it yields CASSPGLADYNEQFF.

This clonotype was detected only a few times. The V and J genes are TRBV5-1 and TRBJ2-1, with 7 bases lining up with TRBD2. This CDR3 region has 18 residues. Germline CDR1 and CDR2: SGHRS and YFSETQ. V shed 0 bases, J shed 0 bases, and the junction held 9 bases outside the gene matches. CDR3 residues: CASSLGLMGGTSYNEQFF. DNA for the CDR3: TGCGCCAGCAGCTTGGGCCTGATGGGGGGGACCTCCTACAATGAGCAGTTCTTC.

In this sample, this clonotype turned up a few times. The chain carries TRBV2 and TRBJ1-5; D gene unclear. CDR1 and CDR2 (germline): SNHLY, FYNNEI. The CDR3 consists of 14 residues. V lost 5 bases to trimming and J lost 1 base, with 9 bases between them. The CDR3 sequence is CASSFSRSNQPQHF. In DNA form, the CDR3 reads TGTGCCAGCAGTTTTTCGCGGAGCAATCAGCCCCAGCATTTT.

The rearrangement joins TRBV27 to TRBJ1-2, with D unclear. CDR3 length: 15 amino acids. Germline values: CDR1 MNHEY, CDR2 SMNVEV (reference sequence). Deletions cut 6 bases from V and 4 bases from J, with 18 bases between. The CDR3 here is CASSPTRRDPYGYTF. DNA of the CDR3: TGTGCCAGCAGCCCAACAAGACGCGATCCCTATGGCTACACCTTC.

This chain uses TRBV3-1 with TRBJ1-2; TRBD1 aligns across 7 bases. V was pared by 2 bases and J by 0 bases, with 12 bases of the junction left unmatched. This CDR3 comprises 18 residues. Germline V CDR1 and CDR2: LGHDT, YNNKEL (reference sequence). The CDR3 sequence is CASSQLWEGGETNYGYTF. For the CDR3, the DNA is TGTGCCAGCAGCCAACTGTGGGAAGGGGGCGAAACTAACTATGGCTACACCTTC.